The rows below give T cell receptor beta chains drawn from one sample of a study of vaccination effects on CD4 cells after COVID-19. The method was immunoSEQ multiplex PCR; TCRdb's version includes in-frame clones alone and lacks a portion of them. The sample holds around 16,000 clones, roughly 70% seen once. Antigens of these TCRs are unknown. Sample: CD4+ T cells from PBMCs cultured with SARS-CoV-2 spike peptides, taken after COVID-19 vaccination. These receptors came from a human donor who received a COVID-19 vaccine. Each CDR3 is given with its conserved first and last residue. D genes are given only for firm matches. The listing skips clone size in some rows; elsewhere it reads once, few, many or a size class.

D gene: TRBD2
clone size: .
J gene: TRBJ2-3
V gene: TRBV5-1
CDR3 protein: CASSSPRGGGSVDTQYF
CDR3 DNA: TGCGCCAGCAGCTCCCCAAGGGGCGGGGGGTCGGTCGATACGCAGTATTTT

D gene: TRBD1
clone size: .
J gene: TRBJ1-2
V gene: TRBV6-1
CDR3 protein: CASSEWDRNYGYTF
CDR3 DNA: TGTGCCAGCAGTGAATGGGACAGGAACTATGGCTACACCTTC

D gene: TRBD2
clone size: .
J gene: TRBJ2-2
V gene: TRBV24-1
CDR3 protein: CATSNGGFTGELFF
CDR3 DNA: TGTGCCACCAGTAACGGGGGGTTCACCGGGGAGCTGTTTTTT

D gene: TRBD2
clone size: .
J gene: TRBJ2-3
V gene: TRBV5-8
CDR3 protein: CASSSGTSGGGTDTQYF
CDR3 DNA: TGTGCCAGCAGCTCGGGGACTAGCGGGGGTGGCACAGATACGCAGTATTTT

D gene: TRBD2
clone size: .
J gene: TRBJ2-3
V gene: TRBV7-9
CDR3 protein: CASSPGLGGETQYF
CDR3 DNA: TGTGCCAGCAGCCCAGGACTGGGGGGGGAAACGCAGTATTTT

D gene: TRBD1
clone size: .
J gene: TRBJ1-1
V gene: TRBV28
CDR3 protein: CASSTWDRLNTEAFF
CDR3 DNA: TGTGCCAGCAGTACCTGGGACAGGCTGAACACTGAAGCTTTCTTT

D gene: .
clone size: .
J gene: TRBJ1-2
V gene: TRBV28
CDR3 protein: CASSSPGGDYGYTF
CDR3 DNA: TGTGCCAGCAGCTCCCCCGGGGGGGACTATGGCTACACCTTC

D gene: .
clone size: .
J gene: TRBJ1-1
V gene: TRBV5-1
CDR3 protein: CASSLAAGGTEAFF
CDR3 DNA: TGCGCCAGCAGCTTGGCCGCGGGCGGGACTGAAGCTTTCTTT

D gene: .
clone size: .
J gene: TRBJ2-3
V gene: TRBV19
CDR3 protein: CASRAASTDTQYF
CDR3 DNA: TGTGCCAGTAGGGCGGCTAGCACAGATACGCAGTATTTT

D gene: TRBD2
clone size: .
J gene: TRBJ2-3
V gene: TRBV5-4
CDR3 protein: CASRLGSAGERDTQYF
CDR3 DNA: TGTGCCAGCAGGCTGGGATCCGCGGGAGAAAGAGATACGCAGTATTTT

D gene: TRBD2
clone size: .
J gene: TRBJ2-5
V gene: TRBV6-5
CDR3 protein: CASSLLAGGKETQYF
CDR3 DNA: TGTGCCAGCAGTCTACTAGCGGGGGGAAAGGAGACCCAGTACTTC

D gene: .
clone size: large
J gene: TRBJ2-5
V gene: TRBV6-4
CDR3 protein: CAILGVSETQYF
CDR3 DNA: TGTGCCATTCTGGGGGTTTCAGAGACCCAGTACTTC

D gene: TRBD1
clone size: .
J gene: TRBJ1-1
V gene: TRBV25-1
CDR3 protein: CASSFRWGTGEAFF
CDR3 DNA: TGTGCCAGCAGTTTCAGGTGGGGGACAGGTGAAGCTTTCTTT

D gene: .
clone size: .
J gene: TRBJ1-2
V gene: TRBV28
CDR3 protein: CASSRVTPYGYTF
CDR3 DNA: TGTGCCAGCAGTAGAGTTACCCCCTATGGCTACACCTTC

D gene: .
clone size: once
J gene: TRBJ1-2
V gene: TRBV13
CDR3 protein: CASSFAGEGYTF
CDR3 DNA: TGTGCCAGCAGCTTCGCAGGGGAGGGCTACACCTTC

D gene: .
clone size: .
J gene: TRBJ2-1
V gene: TRBV25-1
CDR3 protein: CASSDSGRSNEQFF
CDR3 DNA: TGTGCCAGCAGTGACAGCGGACGGAGCAATGAGCAGTTCTTC

D gene: .
clone size: .
J gene: TRBJ2-2
V gene: TRBV2
CDR3 protein: CASRAGHTGELFF
CDR3 DNA: TGTGCCAGCCGGGCGGGACACACCGGGGAGCTGTTTTTT

D gene: .
clone size: .
J gene: TRBJ1-5
V gene: TRBV6-5
CDR3 protein: CASSFQASNQPQHF
CDR3 DNA: TGTGCCAGCAGTTTTCAGGCAAGCAATCAGCCCCAGCATTTT

D gene: .
clone size: few
J gene: TRBJ1-1
V gene: TRBV3-1/TRBV3-2
CDR3 protein: CASSQVGWGAEAFF
CDR3 DNA: TGTGCCAGCAGCCAAGTCGGGTGGGGGGCTGAAGCTTTCTTT

D gene: TRBD2
clone size: few
J gene: TRBJ2-1
V gene: TRBV4-2
CDR3 protein: CASSQDISGIERQFF
CDR3 DNA: TGTGCCAGCAGCCAAGATATTAGCGGGATAGAGCGACAGTTCTTC

D gene: TRBD2
clone size: .
J gene: TRBJ2-3
V gene: TRBV4-3
CDR3 protein: CASSQRLAGGPSTDTQYF
CDR3 DNA: TGCGCCAGCAGCCAACGACTAGCGGGGGGCCCTAGCACAGATACGCAGTATTTT

D gene: .
clone size: .
J gene: TRBJ1-2
V gene: TRBV6-5
CDR3 protein: CASRWTDRGYTF
CDR3 DNA: TGTGCCAGCAGGTGGACAGATAGGGGCTACACCTTC

D gene: .
clone size: few
J gene: TRBJ2-7
V gene: TRBV11-2
CDR3 protein: CASSLDPRAVWSYEQYF
CDR3 DNA: TGTGCCAGCAGCTTAGACCCCCGGGCGGTGTGGTCCTACGAGCAGTACTTC

D gene: TRBD1
clone size: .
J gene: TRBJ2-1
V gene: TRBV6-5
CDR3 protein: CASSYSTGGGYNEQFF
CDR3 DNA: TGTGCCAGCAGTTACTCGACAGGGGGCGGATACAATGAGCAGTTCTTC

D gene: .
clone size: .
J gene: TRBJ1-3
V gene: TRBV11-2
CDR3 protein: CASSFQGPGNTIYF
CDR3 DNA: TGTGCCAGCAGCTTTCAGGGGCCTGGAAACACCATATATTTT

D gene: TRBD1
clone size: .
J gene: TRBJ1-6
V gene: TRBV2
CDR3 protein: CASRVGQGSPPLHF
CDR3 DNA: TGTGCCAGCAGGGTCGGACAGGGGAGCCCACCCCTCCACTTT

D gene: TRBD2
clone size: .
J gene: TRBJ2-1
V gene: TRBV19
CDR3 protein: CASSKRGVSYNEQFF
CDR3 DNA: TGTGCCAGTAGTAAGCGGGGGGTCTCCTACAATGAGCAGTTCTTC

D gene: .
clone size: .
J gene: TRBJ1-6
V gene: TRBV27
CDR3 protein: CASSLGLGSYNSPLHF
CDR3 DNA: TGTGCCAGCAGTTTGGGCCTCGGATCCTATAATTCACCCCTCCACTTT

D gene: TRBD2
clone size: .
J gene: TRBJ2-7
V gene: TRBV4-1
CDR3 protein: CASSQDPPGLAIIYEQYF
CDR3 DNA: TGCGCCAGCAGCCAAGACCCCCCCGGACTAGCTATAATCTACGAGCAGTACTTC

D gene: .
clone size: once
J gene: TRBJ2-1
V gene: TRBV3-1/TRBV3-2
CDR3 protein: CASSPSAFNEQFF
CDR3 DNA: TGTGCCAGCAGCCCCTCGGCGTTCAATGAGCAGTTCTTC

D gene: .
clone size: .
J gene: TRBJ2-5
V gene: TRBV12-3/TRBV12-4
CDR3 protein: CASSPDRETQYF
CDR3 DNA: TGTGCCAGCAGCCCAGACAGGGAGACCCAGTACTTC

D gene: TRBD2
clone size: .
J gene: TRBJ2-1
V gene: TRBV7-2
CDR3 protein: CASSLVGAGGGYNEQFF
CDR3 DNA: TGTGCCAGCAGCTTAGTAGGAGCGGGGGGGGGCTACAATGAGCAGTTCTTC

D gene: TRBD2
clone size: .
J gene: TRBJ2-3
V gene: TRBV9
CDR3 protein: CASSLSGDQADTQYF
CDR3 DNA: TGTGCCAGCAGCCTTAGCGGGGACCAGGCAGATACGCAGTATTTT

D gene: TRBD1
clone size: .
J gene: TRBJ1-4
V gene: TRBV7-2
CDR3 protein: CASSLQPPRDRNEKLFF
CDR3 DNA: TGTGCCAGCAGCTTACAACCACCCCGGGACAGAAATGAAAAACTGTTTTTT

D gene: TRBD1
clone size: few
J gene: TRBJ1-1
V gene: TRBV20-1
CDR3 protein: CSATGQGAFF
CDR3 DNA: TGCAGTGCTACCGGACAGGGAGCTTTCTTT

D gene: .
clone size: .
J gene: TRBJ2-4
V gene: TRBV5-1
CDR3 protein: CASSPKETGTKNIQYF
CDR3 DNA: TGCGCCAGCAGCCCGAAGGAGACAGGAACCAAAAACATTCAGTACTTC

D gene: .
clone size: few
J gene: TRBJ1-5
V gene: TRBV2
CDR3 protein: CASLQGRGQPQHF
CDR3 DNA: TGTGCCAGTTTACAGGGAAGGGGTCAGCCCCAGCATTTT

D gene: TRBD1
clone size: .
J gene: TRBJ1-2
V gene: TRBV7-9
CDR3 protein: CASSWTGQGSVYTF
CDR3 DNA: TGTGCCAGCAGCTGGACGGGACAGGGGAGTGTCTACACCTTC

D gene: .
clone size: .
J gene: TRBJ2-3
V gene: TRBV7-2
CDR3 protein: CASSQTSSTDTQYF
CDR3 DNA: TGTGCCAGCAGCCAAACTTCTAGCACAGATACGCAGTATTTT

D gene: .
clone size: .
J gene: TRBJ1-2
V gene: TRBV15
CDR3 protein: CATSRGTARYGYTF
CDR3 DNA: TGTGCCACCAGCAGAGGGACGGCCCGCTATGGCTACACCTTC

D gene: .
clone size: .
J gene: TRBJ2-2
V gene: TRBV5-4
CDR3 protein: CASSLRLSNTGELFF
CDR3 DNA: TGTGCCAGCAGCTTGCGTCTATCCAACACCGGGGAGCTGTTTTTT

D gene: TRBD1
clone size: medium-sized
J gene: TRBJ1-2
V gene: TRBV4-1
CDR3 protein: CASSQDRGDGYTF
CDR3 DNA: TGCGCCAGCAGCCAAGACAGGGGGGATGGCTACACCTTC

D gene: .
clone size: .
J gene: TRBJ1-3
V gene: TRBV11-2
CDR3 protein: CASSLGSGNTIYF
CDR3 DNA: TGTGCCAGCAGCTTAGGCTCTGGAAACACCATATATTTT

D gene: .
clone size: .
J gene: TRBJ1-5
V gene: TRBV19
CDR3 protein: CASSPGTWGNQPQHF
CDR3 DNA: TGTGCCAGTAGTCCGGGGACCTGGGGCAATCAGCCCCAGCATTTT

D gene: TRBD2
clone size: .
J gene: TRBJ2-7
V gene: TRBV5-1
CDR3 protein: CASSSTPPTSGLYEQYF
CDR3 DNA: TGCGCCAGCAGCTCAACCCCCCCGACTAGCGGCCTTTACGAGCAGTACTTC

D gene: .
clone size: .
J gene: TRBJ2-7
V gene: TRBV13
CDR3 protein: CASSLRSATYYEQYF
CDR3 DNA: TGTGCCAGCAGCTTAAGGTCAGCGACATACTACGAGCAGTACTTC

D gene: .
clone size: .
J gene: TRBJ1-1
V gene: TRBV19
CDR3 protein: CASSVMGWNTEAFF
CDR3 DNA: TGTGCCAGTAGTGTCATGGGCTGGAACACTGAAGCTTTCTTT

D gene: .
clone size: .
J gene: TRBJ2-5
V gene: TRBV7-2
CDR3 protein: CASSPPRGAARDQYF
CDR3 DNA: TGTGCCAGCAGCCCCCCTCGGGGGGCGGCCCGGGACCAGTACTTC

D gene: TRBD2
clone size: .
J gene: TRBJ2-5
V gene: TRBV29-1
CDR3 protein: CSVIGGGLGTQYF
CDR3 DNA: TGCAGCGTTATTGGGGGGGGACTAGGGACCCAGTACTTC

D gene: TRBD1
clone size: .
J gene: TRBJ1-2
V gene: TRBV5-5
CDR3 protein: CASSLEGQRTYGYTF
CDR3 DNA: TGTGCCAGCAGCTTGGAGGGACAGAGAACCTATGGCTACACCTTC

D gene: .
clone size: .
J gene: TRBJ1-1
V gene: TRBV6-5
CDR3 protein: CASRVATGTEAFF
CDR3 DNA: TGTGCCAGCCGGGTCGCGACGGGCACTGAAGCTTTCTTT

D gene: .
clone size: .
J gene: TRBJ1-1
V gene: TRBV28
CDR3 protein: CASRPPAPNTEAFF
CDR3 DNA: TGTGCCAGCAGACCTCCGGCCCCGAACACTGAAGCTTTCTTT

D gene: TRBD2
clone size: .
J gene: TRBJ2-2
V gene: TRBV4-2
CDR3 protein: CASSRSLPGGGTGELFF
CDR3 DNA: TGTGCCAGCAGCCGGTCCTTACCCGGGGGGGGGACCGGGGAGCTGTTTTTT

D gene: .
clone size: large
J gene: TRBJ2-1
V gene: TRBV19
CDR3 protein: CASSPFMGDYNEQFF
CDR3 DNA: TGTGCCAGTAGTCCCTTTATGGGGGACTACAATGAGCAGTTCTTC

D gene: TRBD2
clone size: .
J gene: TRBJ2-7
V gene: TRBV7-3
CDR3 protein: CASSLTGGGTYEQYF
CDR3 DNA: TGTGCCAGCAGCTTAACTGGGGGGGGAACCTACGAGCAGTACTTC

D gene: .
clone size: .
J gene: TRBJ2-7
V gene: TRBV12-3/TRBV12-4
CDR3 protein: CASSPPLEQYF
CDR3 DNA: TGTGCCAGCAGTCCACCCTTGGAGCAGTACTTC

D gene: .
clone size: .
J gene: TRBJ2-7
V gene: TRBV28
CDR3 protein: CASSSVLTYEQYF
CDR3 DNA: TGTGCCAGCAGTTCCGTTTTAACCTACGAGCAGTACTTC

D gene: .
clone size: .
J gene: TRBJ2-7
V gene: TRBV7-2
CDR3 protein: CASSPGSGGPYEQYF
CDR3 DNA: TGTGCCAGCAGTCCGGGTTCGGGGGGCCCCTACGAGCAGTACTTC

D gene: .
clone size: .
J gene: TRBJ1-4
V gene: TRBV25-1
CDR3 protein: CASSLGGEAEDEKLFF
CDR3 DNA: TGTGCCAGCAGCCTCGGCGGGGAGGCCGAGGACGAAAAACTGTTTTTT